The rows below give T cell receptor beta chains drawn from one sample of a study of shared clonotypes between healthy human individuals. The assay was immunoSEQ multiplex PCR, and TCRdb's table has in-frame clones only and misses some. Of hundreds of thousands of clones listed, 90% to 96% are singletons. Sample: naive CD4+ T cells sorted from blood. The receptors come from a woman aged 25 to 39 in good health. The CDR3 runs from the conserved cysteine through the conserved F or W. Fields, in order: D gene, V gene, clone size, J gene, CDR3 DNA, CDR3 protein. A D gene is named only where the DNA matches it firmly. Where a row states a size, it is once, few, many or the class of an expanded clone; other rows omit it.

>-|TRBV11-2|once|TRBJ1-6
TGTGCCAGCAGCTTAGAGTTCGGGGGGAATTCACCCCTCCACTTT
CASSLEFGGNSPLHF
>TRBD1|TRBV19|-|TRBJ2-3
TGTGCCAGTAGTATAGGAGGGACAGACACAGATACGCAGTATTTT
CASSIGGTDTDTQYF
>-|TRBV5-1|-|TRBJ2-1
TGCGCCAGCAGCTTCGGTTACAATGAGCAGTTCTTC
CASSFGYNEQFF
>TRBD2|TRBV5-1|-|TRBJ2-1
TGCGCCAGCAGCTCGAACCCGGGACTAGCGGGAGACAATGAGCAGTTCTTC
CASSSNPGLAGDNEQFF
>-|TRBV30|-|TRBJ2-7
TGTGCCTGGAGTGTAGCGTCGTCCTACGAGCAGTACTTC
CAWSVASSYEQYF
>-|TRBV21-1|-|TRBJ1-1
TGTGCCAGCAGCCCCATAGGGCAGCTGAACACTGAAGCTTTCTTT
CASSPIGQLNTEAFF
>TRBD1|TRBV18|-|TRBJ2-1
TGTGCCAGCTCACCAGCAGGGGGTTCCTACAATGAGCAGTTCTTC
CASSPAGGSYNEQFF
>-|TRBV5-1|-|TRBJ2-5
TGCGCCAGCAGGGCGCGACAGGACTCCACCTCGGGGACCCAGTACTTC
CASRARQDSTSGTQYF
>-|TRBV11-2|-|TRBJ1-3
TGTGCCAGCAGCTTCGGACTTAACTCTGGAAACACCATATATTTT
CASSFGLNSGNTIYF
>-|TRBV10-3|-|TRBJ2-1
TGTGCCATCAGTGGCACTAGCAAAGGGAGCGATGAGCAGTTCTTC
CAISGTSKGSDEQFF
>TRBD2|TRBV7-3|-|TRBJ2-5
TGTGCCAGCAGCTTAGCGGGAGCACGGGAGACCCAGTACTTC
CASSLAGARETQYF
>-|TRBV2|-|TRBJ2-6
TGTGCCAGCAGTGCCCTGGGACAAGGTGGGGCCAACGTCCTGACTTTC
CASSALGQGGANVLTF
>TRBD1|TRBV7-9|-|TRBJ1-5
TGTGCCAGCAGCTACGGGACAGCGGGCGACCAGCCCCAGCATTTT
CASSYGTAGDQPQHF
>-|TRBV27|-|TRBJ2-7
TGTGCCAGCAGGCCTACTTTGGGACGGTCCAGCTCCTACGAGCAGTACTTC
CASRPTLGRSSSYEQYF
>-|TRBV11-2|-|TRBJ1-2
TGTGCCAGCAGCTTAGGTCCGAACAGACACGGCGGGGGCTACACCTTC
CASSLGPNRHGGGYTF
>-|TRBV19|-|TRBJ1-5
TGTGCCAGTAGTATGCGGAGGGGACCCCAGCATTTT
CASSMRRGPQHF
>TRBD1|TRBV28|-|TRBJ1-1
TGTGCCAGCAGTTTACAGGGGGGCACTGAAGCTTTCTTT
CASSLQGGTEAFF
>-|TRBV19|-|TRBJ1-3
TGTGCCAGTAGTATGTGGGCCGAGTCTGGAAACACCATATATTTT
CASSMWAESGNTIYF
>TRBD1|TRBV27|-|TRBJ1-5
TGTGCCAGCAGTTTATACAGGGGGTATCAGCCCCAGCATTTT
CASSLYRGYQPQHF
>-|TRBV20-1|-|TRBJ2-1
TGCAGTGCTAGCCCGTCGCAAAAGCAGTTCTTC
CSASPSQKQFF
>-|TRBV4-1|once|TRBJ1-5
TGCGCCAGCAGCCAAGAGACGGAAGATCAGCCCCAGCATTTT
CASSQETEDQPQHF
>-|TRBV5-6|-|TRBJ2-1
TGTGCCAGCAGCTTGGCCTTACAGCCTTCCTACAATGAGCAGTTCTTC
CASSLALQPSYNEQFF
>TRBD2|TRBV10-3|-|TRBJ2-7
TGTGCCATCAGTGAGTCGGGGTCCCACAGGACTAGCGGGAGTGGCGAGCAGTACTTC
CAISESGSHRTSGSGEQYF
>TRBD1|TRBV27|-|TRBJ2-7
TGTGCCAGCAGCCCCAGGTCACCGGGACAGTCCTACGAGCAGTACTTC
CASSPRSPGQSYEQYF
>-|TRBV7-6|-|TRBJ2-2
TGTGCCAGCAGCTTCGCAAGCAACACCGGGGAGCTGTTTTTT
CASSFASNTGELFF
>TRBD1|TRBV13|-|TRBJ1-2
TGTGCCAGCAGCCCAAGATGGACAGGGGAAATAGGCTACACCTTC
CASSPRWTGEIGYTF
>TRBD2|TRBV7-9|-|TRBJ2-7
TGTGCCAGCAGCTTAAGCAAGAGACTAGCGGGCCTCTCCTACGAGCAGTACTTC
CASSLSKRLAGLSYEQYF
>TRBD2|TRBV5-4|-|TRBJ2-1
TGTGCCAGCAGCTCCAAATTAGCGGGAGGGCCCGATGAGCAGTTCTTC
CASSSKLAGGPDEQFF
>-|TRBV14|-|TRBJ2-7
TGTGCCAGCAGCCCCGGGACACCCCGTCAGGGGCAGTACTTC
CASSPGTPRQGQYF
>-|TRBV5-1|-|TRBJ2-1
TGCGCCAGCAGCTTGTCCGACTTCTCCAGAGGGAATGAGCAGTTCTTC
CASSLSDFSRGNEQFF
>-|TRBV6-1|-|TRBJ1-5
TGTGCCAGCAGTCCCTCAAGTCAGCCCCAGCATTTT
CASSPSSQPQHF
>TRBD2|TRBV5-4|-|TRBJ2-7
TGTGCCAGCAGCTTGGCGTCTAGCGGCTCCTACGAGCAGTACTTC
CASSLASSGSYEQYF
>-|TRBV7-9|-|TRBJ2-7
TGTGCCAGCAGCTTACTCGGGGGCTCCTACGAGCAGTACTTC
CASSLLGGSYEQYF
>TRBD2|TRBV5-1|-|TRBJ2-7
TGCGCCAGCAGCTTGGTGGGGACTAGCGGGACTACTAACGAGCAGTACTTC
CASSLVGTSGTTNEQYF
>-|TRBV9|-|TRBJ2-7
TGTGCCAGCAGCGTAGGAGGGGAACCGGCCTACGAGCAGTACTTC
CASSVGGEPAYEQYF
>-|TRBV27|-|TRBJ1-2
TGTGCCAGCAGTTGGTCAGGAGAGAACTATGGCTACACCTTC
CASSWSGENYGYTF
>TRBD1|TRBV2|once|TRBJ2-7
TGTGCCAGCAGCCTCTTGGGACAGGGGGGGGCCTACGAGCAGTACTTC
CASSLLGQGGAYEQYF
>-|TRBV20-1|-|TRBJ1-4
TGCAGTGCTACTAACACGGAAAAACTGTTTTTT
CSATNTEKLFF
>-|TRBV28|-|TRBJ1-2
TGTGCCAGCAGTTTTACATGGGGGGGCTATGGCTACACCTTC
CASSFTWGGYGYTF
>-|TRBV5-1|-|TRBJ1-4
TGCGCCAGCAGCTCGGGATCCAGTGCAACTAATGAAAAACTGTTTTTT
CASSSGSSATNEKLFF
>-|TRBV6-5|-|TRBJ1-1
TGTGCCAGCACCAGATACACTGAAGCTTTCTTT
CASTRYTEAFF
>-|TRBV5-4|-|TRBJ2-7
TGTGCCAGCAGCTTGGGTTTCCCAGCGGCTTCCTACGAGCAGTACTTC
CASSLGFPAASYEQYF
>TRBD1|TRBV7-9|once|TRBJ2-7
TGTGCCAGCAGATCCGGGACAGGGCCCTACGAGCAGTACTTC
CASRSGTGPYEQYF
>-|TRBV11-3|-|TRBJ2-1
TGTGCCAGCAGCTTAGGCCGGGGAACTTCCTACAATGAGCAGTTCTTC
CASSLGRGTSYNEQFF
>-|TRBV11-2|-|TRBJ2-1
TGTGCCAGCAGCGGCTACTTCAGGTCCGATGAGCAGTTCTTC
CASSGYFRSDEQFF
>TRBD1|TRBV28|-|TRBJ2-7
TGTGCCAGCAGTGAGACAGGGAAGTTATACGAGCAGTACTTC
CASSETGKLYEQYF
>-|TRBV7-6|-|TRBJ2-5
TGTGCCAGCAGCTGGGACTGGCAAGAGACCCAGTACTTC
CASSWDWQETQYF